The clone carrying this T cell receptor (beta chain) was detected ten times or more. The antigen remains unidentified. Original handling: The study's classifier, a distant-metastasis tool for papillary thyroid cancer, was built using CDR3 differences across clinicopathological groups. TCRdb re-processed the PCR reads through MiXCR. TCRdb's processing, not the authors', yielded these V and J calls. The data show over 30,000 clones, approximately 20% seen once. The sample originates from a study of metastatic and nonmetastatic thyroid tumors. At the level of the study: Across blood and tumor or nodule tissue, repertoires from malignant and benign thyroid patients were compared with one another.

Thyroid surgery had not been preceded by any treatment in any patient. Whole-study results and caveats: Malignant thyroid tumors reportedly had TCR beta diversity that was significantly higher than in benign nodules, in blood and tumor.

This CDR3 spans 11 amino acids. V lost 6 bases and J lost 7, with 7 bases in between. The material sequenced was tumor tissue. The rearrangement uses TRBV12-3 or TRBV12-4 and TRBJ2-1; D may be TRBD1 (6 bases). The TCR comes from a female donor with papillary thyroid cancer or a benign thyroid nodule (not recorded which). Some clones in this sample may be carry-over from other donors' samples. CDR3 amino acids: CASRRGNEQFF. The CDR3 nucleotides are TGTGCCAGCAGGAGGGGGAATGAGCAGTTCTTC.